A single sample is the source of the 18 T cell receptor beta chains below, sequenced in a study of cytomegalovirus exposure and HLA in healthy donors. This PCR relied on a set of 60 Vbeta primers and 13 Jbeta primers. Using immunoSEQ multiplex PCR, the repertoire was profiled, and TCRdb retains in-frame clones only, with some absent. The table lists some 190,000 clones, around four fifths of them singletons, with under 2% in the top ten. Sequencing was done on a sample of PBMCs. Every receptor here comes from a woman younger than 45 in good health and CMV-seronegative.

The CDR3 region has the DNA TGTGCCAGCAGTTTAGGTCGAGACTCCGAGCAGTACTTC. As protein: CASSLGRDSEQYF. The V and J genes are TRBV27 and TRBJ2-7; the D is unclear. CDR3 length: 13 amino acids. Germline-derived CDR1 and CDR2 are MNHEY and SMNVEV (reference sequence). V shed 2 bases and J shed 6 bases, with 11 bases lying between them.

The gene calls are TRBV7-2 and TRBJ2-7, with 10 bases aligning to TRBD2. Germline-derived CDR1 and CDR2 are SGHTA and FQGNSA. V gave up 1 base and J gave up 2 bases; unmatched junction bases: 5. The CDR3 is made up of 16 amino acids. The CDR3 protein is CASSLGPAGGAYEQYF. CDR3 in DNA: TGTGCCAGCAGCTTAGGGCCAGCGGGGGGGGCCTACGAGCAGTACTTC.

CDR3 residues: CASSPTGEGSGANVLTF. As DNA, the CDR3 is TGTGCCAGCAGCCCGACAGGGGAGGGCTCTGGGGCCAACGTCCTGACTTTC. The gene calls are TRBV7-6 and TRBJ2-6; a possible D gene is TRBD1 (8 bases). The ends were cut back, 5 bases at V and 0 bases at J, with 14 bases in the middle. The CDR3 covers 17 residues. Per germline, CDR1 SGHVS and CDR2 FNYEAQ.

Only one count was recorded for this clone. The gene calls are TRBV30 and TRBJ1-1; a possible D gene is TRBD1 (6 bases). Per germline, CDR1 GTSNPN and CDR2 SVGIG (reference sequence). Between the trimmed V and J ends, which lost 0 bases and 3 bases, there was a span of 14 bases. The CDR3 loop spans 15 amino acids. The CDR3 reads CAWSVREQGYTEAFF. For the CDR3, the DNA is TGTGCCTGGAGTGTACGGGAACAGGGTTACACTGAAGCTTTCTTT.

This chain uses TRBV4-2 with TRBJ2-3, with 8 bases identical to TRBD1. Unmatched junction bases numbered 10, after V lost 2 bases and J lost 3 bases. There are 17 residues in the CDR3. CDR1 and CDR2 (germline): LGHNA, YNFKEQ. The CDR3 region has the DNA TGTGCCAGCAGCCAATCCGGGACAGGCCGCGAGACAGATACGCAGTATTTT. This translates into CASSQSGTGRETDTQYF.

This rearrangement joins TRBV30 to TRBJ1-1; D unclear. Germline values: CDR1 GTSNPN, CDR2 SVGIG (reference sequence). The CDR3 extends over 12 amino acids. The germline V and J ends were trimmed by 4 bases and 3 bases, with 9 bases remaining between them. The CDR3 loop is CAWKLADTEAFF. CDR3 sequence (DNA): TGTGCCTGGAAACTGGCGGACACTGAAGCTTTCTTT.

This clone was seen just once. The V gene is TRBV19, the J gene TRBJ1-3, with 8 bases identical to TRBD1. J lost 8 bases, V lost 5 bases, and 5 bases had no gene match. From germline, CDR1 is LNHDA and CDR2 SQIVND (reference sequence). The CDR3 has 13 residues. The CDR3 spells CASSRQGPYTIYF. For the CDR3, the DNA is TGTGCCAGTAGTCGACAGGGGCCCTACACCATATATTTT.

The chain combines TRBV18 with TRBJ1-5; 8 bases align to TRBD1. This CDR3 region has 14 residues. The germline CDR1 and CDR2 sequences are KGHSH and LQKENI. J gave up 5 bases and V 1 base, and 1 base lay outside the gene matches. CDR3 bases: TGTGCCAGCTCACCACTGGGACAGGATCAGCCCCAGCATTTT. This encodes CASSPLGQDQPQHF.

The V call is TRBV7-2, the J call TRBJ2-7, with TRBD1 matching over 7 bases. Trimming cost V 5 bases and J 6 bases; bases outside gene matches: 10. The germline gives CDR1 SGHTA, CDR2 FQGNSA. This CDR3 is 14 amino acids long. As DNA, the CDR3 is TGTGCCAGCAGCCCGGGACAGACCCCGGGCGAGCAGTACTTC. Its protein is CASSPGQTPGEQYF. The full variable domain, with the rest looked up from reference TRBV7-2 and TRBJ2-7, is GAGVSQSPSNKVTEKGKDVELRCDPISGHTALYWYRQSLGQGLEFLIYFQGNSAPDKSGLPSDRFSAERTGGSVSTLTIQRTQQEDSAVYLCASSPGQTPGEQYFGPGTRLTVT.

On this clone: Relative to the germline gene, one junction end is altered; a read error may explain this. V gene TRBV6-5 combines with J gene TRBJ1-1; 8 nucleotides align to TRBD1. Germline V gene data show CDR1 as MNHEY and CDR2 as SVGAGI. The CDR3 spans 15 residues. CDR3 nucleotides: TGTGCCAGCAGCCTCCATGACAGGGGAAGAAGTGAAGTTTTCTTT. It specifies CASSLHDRGRSEVFF.

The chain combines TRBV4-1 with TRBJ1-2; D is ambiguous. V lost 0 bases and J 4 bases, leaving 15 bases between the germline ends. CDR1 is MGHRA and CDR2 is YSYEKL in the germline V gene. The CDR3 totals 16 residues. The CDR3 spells CASSQEVPHLVYGYTF. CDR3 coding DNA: TGCGCCAGCAGCCAAGAGGTCCCCCATTTAGTCTATGGCTACACCTTC.

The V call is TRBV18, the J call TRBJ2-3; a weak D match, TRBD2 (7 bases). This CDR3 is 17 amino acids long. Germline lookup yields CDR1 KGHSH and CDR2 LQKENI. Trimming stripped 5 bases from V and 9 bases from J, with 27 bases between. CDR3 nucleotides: TGTGCCAGCTCATCTCTAGGAGGGGGGGCCGGGAACGGGACGCAGTATTTT. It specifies CASSSLGGGAGNGTQYF.

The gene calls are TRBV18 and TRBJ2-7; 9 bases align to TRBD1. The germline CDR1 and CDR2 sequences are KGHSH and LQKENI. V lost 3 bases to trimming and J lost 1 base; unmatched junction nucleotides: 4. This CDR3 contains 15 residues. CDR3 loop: CASSPGQGVSYEQYF. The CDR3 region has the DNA TGTGCCAGCTCACCGGGACAGGGTGTTTCCTACGAGCAGTACTTC. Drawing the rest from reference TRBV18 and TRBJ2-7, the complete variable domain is NAGVMQNPRHLVRRRGQEARLRCSPMKGHSHVYWYRQLPEEGLKFMVYLQKENIIDESGMPKERFSAEFPKEGPSILRIQQVVRGDSAAYFCASSPGQGVSYEQYFGPGTRLTVT.

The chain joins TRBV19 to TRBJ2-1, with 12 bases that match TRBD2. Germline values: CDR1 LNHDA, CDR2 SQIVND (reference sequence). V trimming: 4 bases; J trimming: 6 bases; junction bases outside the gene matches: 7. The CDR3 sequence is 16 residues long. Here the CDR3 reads CASSTPLAGGLNEQFF. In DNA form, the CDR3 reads TGTGCCAGTAGTACCCCCCTAGCGGGGGGGCTCAATGAGCAGTTCTTC.

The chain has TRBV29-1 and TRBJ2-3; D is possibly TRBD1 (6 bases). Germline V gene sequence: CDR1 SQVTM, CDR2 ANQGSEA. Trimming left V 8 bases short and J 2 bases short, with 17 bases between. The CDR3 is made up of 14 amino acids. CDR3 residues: CSSSGESVTDTQYF. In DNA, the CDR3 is TGCAGCTCCTCAGGGGAATCGGTCACAGATACGCAGTATTTT.

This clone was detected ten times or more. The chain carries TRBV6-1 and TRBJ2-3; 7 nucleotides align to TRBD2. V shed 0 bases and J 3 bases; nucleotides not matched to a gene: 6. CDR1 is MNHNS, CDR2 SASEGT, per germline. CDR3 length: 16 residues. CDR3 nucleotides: TGTGCCAGCAGTGAAGCGTCGGGGGGTGGAACAGATACGCAGTATTTT. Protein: CASSEASGGGTDTQYF.

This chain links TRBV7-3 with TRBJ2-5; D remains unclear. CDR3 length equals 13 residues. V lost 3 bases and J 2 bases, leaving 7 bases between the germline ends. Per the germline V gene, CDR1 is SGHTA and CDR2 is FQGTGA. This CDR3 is CASSFARQETQYF. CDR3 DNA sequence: TGTGCCAGCAGCTTCGCTAGACAAGAGACCCAGTACTTC.

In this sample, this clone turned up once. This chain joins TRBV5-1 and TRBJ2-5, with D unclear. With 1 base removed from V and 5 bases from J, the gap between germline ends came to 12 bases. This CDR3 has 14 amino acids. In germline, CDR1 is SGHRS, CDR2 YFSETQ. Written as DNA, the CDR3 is TGCGCCAGCAGCTTGACTCTTACCGGGGAGACCCAGTACTTC. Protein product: CASSLTLTGETQYF.